This T cell receptor beta chain was sequenced in a study of glioma-infiltrating T cells after dendritic cell vaccination. Study context: Between the early 2000s and the early 2010s, patients got autologous tumor lysate-pulsed dendritic cell vaccines.

Some clones are missing from TCRdb's copy, which holds only in-frame ones; the method was immunoSEQ multiplex PCR. The table shows 71,000 or so clones, with 81% occurring only once. This CDR3 region has 15 residues. The V end was cut by 5 bases, the J end by 6 bases, with 17 bases between. The germline gives CDR1 SGHVS, CDR2 FQNEAQ. The receptor was isolated from a human donor with glioblastoma. The sample in question was blood, obtained before dendritic cell vaccination. The V and J genes are TRBV7-8 and TRBJ1-5, with D possibly TRBD1 on 5 matching bases. CDR3 residues: CASSAYQGTGQPQHF. CDR3 DNA: TGTGCCAGCAGCGCCTATCAGGGAACGGGTCAGCCCCAGCATTTT.